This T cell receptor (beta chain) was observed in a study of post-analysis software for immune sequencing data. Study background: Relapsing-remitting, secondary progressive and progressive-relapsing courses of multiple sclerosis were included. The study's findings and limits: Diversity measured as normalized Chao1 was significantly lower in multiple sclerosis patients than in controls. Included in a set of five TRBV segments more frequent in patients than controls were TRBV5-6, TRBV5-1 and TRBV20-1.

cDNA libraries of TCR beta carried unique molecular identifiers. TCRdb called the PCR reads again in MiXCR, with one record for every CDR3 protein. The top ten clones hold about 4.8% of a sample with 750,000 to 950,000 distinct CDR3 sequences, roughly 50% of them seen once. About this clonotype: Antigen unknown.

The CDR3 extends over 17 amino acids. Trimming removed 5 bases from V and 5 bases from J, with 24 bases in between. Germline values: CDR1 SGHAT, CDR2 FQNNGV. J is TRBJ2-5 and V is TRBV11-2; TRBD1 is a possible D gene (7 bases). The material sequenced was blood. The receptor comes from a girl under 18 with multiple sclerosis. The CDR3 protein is CASSHGRGRGVRETQYF. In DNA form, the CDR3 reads TGTGCCAGCAGCCACGGTCGCGGCAGGGGGGTTCGGGAGACCCAGTACTTC.